The source of this T cell receptor beta chain is a study of a mutant IDH1 vaccine in newly diagnosed glioma (dated by TCRdb to about 2021). Turning to the overall study: In the chemotherapy-containing groups, vaccination started alongside temozolomide cycles, whereas in patients who had radiotherapy alone it started 4-6 weeks after radiotherapy. Of the approximately 34 patients who were treated, around 62% were male and roughly 40% were female, and the mean age was about 40 years. The week-35 safety follow-up was designated visit V12, and the week-47 end of study was designated visit V13. For exploratory analyses, under 30 treated patients had longitudinal TCRB deep sequencing done wherever samples were available. Peripheral blood samples were drawn at six visits, namely V03 (baseline), V05, V07, V10, V12 and V13. Before enrollment, patients had received standard therapy of radiotherapy alone, temozolomide alone, or radiochemotherapy with temozolomide; most received the combination. Overall results and qualifications from the work: Changes in the top peripheral T cell clonotypes picked up by TCRB sequencing did not appear to be linked to pseudoprogression. Immune responses induced by the vaccine were seen in roughly 95% of patients across multiple MHC alleles. According to the authors, sample limitations meant that analyses of patient blood samples could not be reproduced. PBMC samples for TCRB deep sequencing were selected based on availability.

Notes on this clone: What this receptor recognizes is not known. Base qualities are not at hand, and no much larger clone is one base apart.

The protocol used for the library was the immunoSEQ multiplex PCR assay. Following the manufacturer's protocol, the hsTCRB Kit was used to amplify rearranged TCR beta chain sequences. TCRB libraries were sequenced on an Illumina MiSeq. Under the source paper's analysis protocol: The kit vendor's proprietary platform handled demultiplexing, trimming and gene mapping. The source is immuneACCESS, and TCRdb retained only in-frame sequences with V and J called. Part of the clones is not carried over; for the studies checked, unresolved V genes explain less than half of this, and the remainder is unexplained. The V and J calls and clone size are taken from that table; D and trimming were inferred from the DNA. This sample lists some 70,000 clones; roughly 83% were detected once. The leading ten clones occupy about 12% of the sample. The sample's time point label, in plain terms: week 35, safety follow-up. Each vaccine dose was 300 ug of a 20-mer mutant IDH1 peptide in Montanide, given subcutaneously with topical imiquimod. Patients received eight vaccinations in weeks 1, 3, 5, 7, 11, 15, 19 and 23, corresponding to visits V03 through V10. Newly diagnosed WHO grade 3 or 4 IDH1-mutant astrocytomas showing loss of nuclear ATRX were present in the donors. The samples were drawn from NOA16, a multicentre, single-arm, open-label phase I trial in Germany that tested a mutant IDH1 peptide vaccine in humans for the first time. The DNeasy Blood and Tissue Kit was used to extract genomic DNA from EDTA blood for TCRB sequencing.

Including the terminal cysteine and phenylalanine, the CDR3 comprises 17 residues. Only CDR3 DNA remains: 51 bases, in frame from the first base. CDR1 SGHTA and CDR2 FQGTGA were looked up in the germline V gene. For this chain, trimming is 0 bases at the V end and 7 bases at the J end, and the number of junction bases without a gene match is 12. The chain was built from TRBV7-3 and TRBJ2-1; TRBD2 fits 7 bases in the junction. Sequenced material: PBMCs, taken from a glioma patient whose treatment included an IDH1 peptide vaccine. The receptor was derived from a man between 18 and 35 years old with glioma. The bases are TGTGCCAGCAGCTTAACTGCACTAGCGTTCTCAGGGAATGAGCAGTTCTTC. Translated, it gives CASSLTALAFSGNEQFF.